The 13 T cell receptor beta chains reported below all come from one sample, sequenced in a study of monozygotic twins with inflammatory bowel disease. TCRdb re-called the 5' RACE reads; every CDR3 protein appears as one record, without DNA. This sample contains approximately 420,000 distinct CDR3 sequences. The specimen was blood. The source of these receptors is a human donor with ulcerative colitis or Crohn's disease, or a healthy co-twin of an affected twin (not recorded which).

The rearrangement uses TRBV30 and TRBJ1-3; the D call of TRBD1 rests on TCRdb alone, since no DNA is present to check it. The germline V gene encodes CDR1 GTSNPN and CDR2 SVGIG (reference sequence). This CDR3 contains 14 residues. The chain's CDR3 is CAWSASGTGNTIYF. Drawing the rest from reference TRBV30 and TRBJ1-3, the complete variable domain is SQTIHQWPATLVQPVGSPLSLECTVEGTSNPNLYWYRQAAGRGLQLLFYSVGIGQISSEVPQNLSASRPQDRQFILSSKKLLLSDSGFYLCAWSASGTGNTIYFGEGSWLTVV.

The CDR3 sequence is CASKGWGYEAFF. The chain recombines TRBV19 with TRBJ1-1; TCRdb gives TRBD1 as the D gene, but with no DNA this cannot be confirmed. CDR3 length equals 12 residues. CDR1 is LNHDA, CDR2 SQIVND, per germline (reference sequence).

J is TRBJ2-3 and V is TRBV20-1. CDR3 length equals 15 residues. Germline-derived CDR1 and CDR2 are DFQATT and SNEGSKA (reference sequence). CDR3 protein: CSARERRGGTDTQYF.

The chain is built from TRBV30 and TRBJ2-2; checking the TCRdb D call of TRBD2 is not possible without DNA. Germline V gene lookup returns CDR1 GTSNPN and CDR2 SVGIG (reference sequence). The CDR3 extends over 14 amino acids. CDR3 residues: CAWTGTSVTGELFF.

The chain joins TRBV7-2 to TRBJ2-7. The CDR3 is 14 amino acids. Germline V gene data show CDR1 as SGHTA and CDR2 as FQGNSA. The chain's CDR3 is CASSLGREVYEQYF.

The gene calls are TRBV9 and TRBJ2-5. In germline, CDR1 is SGDLS, CDR2 YYNGEE. The CDR3 totals 14 residues. The CDR3 protein is CASSVEHYQETQYF.

The chain joins TRBV11-2 to TRBJ1-6; TCRdb calls TRBD1, which cannot be checked without DNA. The V gene's germline CDR1 is SGHAT and CDR2 FQNNGV. CDR3 length equals 16 residues. The CDR3 sequence is CASSLEGTGRDSPLHF. Together with reference TRBV11-2 and TRBJ1-6, the CDR3 gives the full variable domain: EAGVAQSPRYKIIEKRQSVAFWCNPISGHATLYWYQQILGQGPKLLIQFQNNGVVDDSQLPKDRFSAERLKGVDSTLKIQPAKLEDSAVYLCASSLEGTGRDSPLHFGNGTRLTVT.

The chain has TRBV6-2 or TRBV6-3 and TRBJ2-7; TCRdb outputs TRBD1, but without DNA this stays unchecked. Per the germline V gene, CDR1 is MNHEY and CDR2 is SVGEGT. The CDR3 consists of 14 residues. The CDR3 sequence: CASSQRQGYYEQYF.

The V and J genes are TRBV10-3 and TRBJ1-1; TCRdb reports TRBD1, a call that lacks DNA to check it against. Germline V lookup: CDR1 ENHRY, CDR2 SYGVKD. CDR3 size: 13 residues. This CDR3 reads CATWDRTNTEAFF.

V and J are TRBV4-3 and TRBJ2-7. Germline CDR1 is LGHNA and CDR2 is YSLEER. The CDR3 has 13 residues. This CDR3 reads CASSQDMAYEQYF.

This chain uses TRBV6-5 with TRBJ1-6. The germline V gene encodes CDR1 MNHEY and CDR2 SVGAGI. The CDR3 totals 15 residues. The CDR3: CASSYQDNLNSPLHF.

This chain links TRBV25-1 with TRBJ2-1; the TCRdb D gene call, TRBD1, has no DNA to confirm it. Germline values: CDR1 MGHDK, CDR2 SYGVNS. The CDR3 is made up of 14 amino acids. The CDR3 is CASSELGGNNEQFF.

CDR3 loop: CASSYLRTSGRPTGELFF. J is TRBJ2-2 and V is TRBV6-5; with no DNA, the TCRdb D assignment of TRBD2 cannot be verified. Germline-derived CDR1 and CDR2 are MNHEY and SVGAGI. The CDR3 has 18 residues.